Here is one T cell receptor beta chain with its context. Its antigen is not known. Separate from the roughly 700-subject first cohort was the approximately 120-subject validation cohort, to which the donors belonged. Here immunoSEQ multiplex PCR was the method, and the copy in TCRdb shows in-frame clones only, minus some. The data hold about 130,000 clones, with 80% to 90% observed a single time. The entry originates in a study of cytomegalovirus exposure and HLA in healthy donors. Background on the study: The 90 to 150 validation repertoires and the 666 first-cohort repertoires shared a platform, a later analysis reported.

Whole-study findings and limits: Both high specificity and high sensitivity reportedly marked the classifier's diagnosis of cytomegalovirus status.

The CDR3 length is 15 residues. With V trimmed by 5 bases and J by 3 bases, 7 bases remained unmatched. The germline V gene encodes CDR1 SGHTA and CDR2 FQGNSA. The receptor was isolated from a woman younger than 35 in good health and CMV-seronegative. Sequencing was carried out using PBMCs. V and J are TRBV7-2 and TRBJ1-2; 9 bases are a match to TRBD1. This CDR3 reads CASSPWTGDDYGYTF. The CDR3 DNA sequence: TGTGCCAGCAGCCCCTGGACAGGGGACGACTATGGCTACACCTTC.